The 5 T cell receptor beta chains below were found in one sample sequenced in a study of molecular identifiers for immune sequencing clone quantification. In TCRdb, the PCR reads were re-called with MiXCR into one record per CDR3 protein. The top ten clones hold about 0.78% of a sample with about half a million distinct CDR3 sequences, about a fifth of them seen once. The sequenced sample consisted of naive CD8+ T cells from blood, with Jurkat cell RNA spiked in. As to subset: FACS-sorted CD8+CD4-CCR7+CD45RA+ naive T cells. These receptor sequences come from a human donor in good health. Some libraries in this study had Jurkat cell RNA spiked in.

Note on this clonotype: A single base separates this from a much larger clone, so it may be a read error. The CDR3 sequence: CAGSRPTGVRFQETQYF. In DNA, the CDR3 is TGTGCCGGCAGCCGGCCTACAGGGGTTCGGTTCCAAGAGACCCAGTACTTC. The rearrangement links TRBV5-6 to TRBJ2-5; 7 bases line up with TRBD1. The CDR3 extends over 17 amino acids. The germline gives CDR1 SGHDT, CDR2 YYEEEE.

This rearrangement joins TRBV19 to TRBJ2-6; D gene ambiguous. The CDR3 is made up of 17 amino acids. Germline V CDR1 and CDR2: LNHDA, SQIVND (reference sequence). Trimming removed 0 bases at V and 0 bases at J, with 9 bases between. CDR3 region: CASSIEKRFSGANVLTF. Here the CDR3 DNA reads TGTGCCAGTAGTATAGAGAAGCGTTTCTCTGGGGCCAACGTCCTGACTTTC.

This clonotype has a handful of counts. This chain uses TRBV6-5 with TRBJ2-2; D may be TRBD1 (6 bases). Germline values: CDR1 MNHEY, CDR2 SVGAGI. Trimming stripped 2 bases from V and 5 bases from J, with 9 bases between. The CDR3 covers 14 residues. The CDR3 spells CASSYHGQTGELFF. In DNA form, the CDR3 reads TGTGCCAGCAGTTACCACGGACAGACCGGGGAGCTGTTTTTT.

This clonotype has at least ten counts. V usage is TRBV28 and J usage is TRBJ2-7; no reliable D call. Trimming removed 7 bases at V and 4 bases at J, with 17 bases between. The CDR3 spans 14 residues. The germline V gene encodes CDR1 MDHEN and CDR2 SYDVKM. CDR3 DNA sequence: TGTGCCAGCACGTCCAGGCCGATGGGATACGAGCAGTACTTC. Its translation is CASTSRPMGYEQYF. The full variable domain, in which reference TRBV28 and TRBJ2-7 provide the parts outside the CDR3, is DVKVTQSSRYLVKRTGEKVFLECVQDMDHENMFWYRQDPGLGLRLIYFSYDVKMKEKGDIPEGYSVSREKKERFSLILESASTNQTSMYLCASTSRPMGYEQYFGPGTRLTVT.

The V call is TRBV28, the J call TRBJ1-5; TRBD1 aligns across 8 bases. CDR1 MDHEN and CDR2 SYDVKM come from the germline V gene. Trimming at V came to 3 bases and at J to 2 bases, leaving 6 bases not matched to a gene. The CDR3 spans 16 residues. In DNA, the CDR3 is TGTGCCAGCAGTTTGTTCAGGGGGCAAGGCAATCAGCCCCAGCATTTT. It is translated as CASSLFRGQGNQPQHF.